The present TCR beta chain was sequenced within a study of beta chain features in type 1 diabetes. Findings and caveats of the study: Type 1 diabetes patients showed a moderate but significant shortening of TCRB CDR3s in all four CD4+ subsets.

With respect to this clone: The antigen is unknown.

CDR1 and CDR2 from the germline V gene are KGHSH and LQKENI. V was clipped by 4 bases and J by 7 bases; unmatched bases: 10. The CDR3 contains 15 residues. Expressed TCRB transcripts were sequenced because the entire RNA isolate underwent reverse transcription. The repertoire was sequenced with immunoSEQ multiplex PCR; TCRdb's copy has only in-frame clones and lacks some. This table has about 27,000 clones, approximately 51% appearing once. The sequencing sample was made of Tregs from blood. The sequence was obtained from a woman between 18 and 29 years old with type 1 diabetes. The V and J genes are TRBV18 and TRBJ2-7; 10 positions match TRBD2. The DNA for the CDR3 is TGTGCCAGCTCACTGGGGCTAGCGGGAGATAATGAGCAGTACTTC. Protein: CASSLGLAGDNEQYF.